These 18 T cell receptor beta chains share one sample of origin, sequenced in a study of post-analysis software for immune sequencing data. General study results and limits: Patients showed TRBV5-6, TRBV5-1 and TRBV20-1 among 4 or 5 TRBV segments more frequent than in controls.

Their antigens remain unidentified. The library was made from cDNA and included unique molecular identifiers. MiXCR, run by TCRdb on the PCR reads, gives a single entry per CDR3 protein. The sample has around 700,000 distinct CDR3 sequences, 59% seen once; the top ten hold roughly 10%. Input material: blood. The receptor set was obtained from a girl aged 2-10 years with multiple sclerosis.

About this clonotype itself: Its ends do not fully match the called genes, so a read error is possible. The rearrangement joins TRBV7-2 to TRBJ2-1, with a weak D call TRBD2 (5 bases). The germline V gene has CDR1 SGHTA and CDR2 FQGNSA. The CDR3 sequence is 12 residues long. CDR3 sequence: CASSFRSGEQFF. CDR3 DNA: TGCGCCAGCAGTTTCCGATCGGGGGAGCAGTTCTTC.

This clonotype occurred a few times. The V gene is TRBV10-3, the J gene TRBJ2-5; no reliable D call. Trimming left V 3 bases short and J 4 bases short, with 6 bases between. CDR1 and CDR2 from the germline V gene are ENHRY and SYGVKD. The CDR3 is made up of 12 amino acids. CDR3 protein: CAISERRETQYF. For the CDR3, the DNA is TGTGCCATCAGTGAACGGCGAGAGACCCAGTACTTC.

This clonotype was seen a handful of times. This chain connects TRBV20-1 to TRBJ2-7; TRBD2 matches at 9 bases. The junction had 7 bases not matched to a gene; V was cut back by 5 bases and J by 2 bases. The CDR3 loop spans 14 amino acids. CDR1 DFQATT and CDR2 SNEGSKA come from the germline V gene (reference sequence). CDR3 residues: CSALRTSDPYEQYF. DNA for the CDR3: TGCAGTGCTCTCCGGACTAGCGACCCCTACGAGCAGTACTTC.

The V call is TRBV6-1, the J call TRBJ2-3, with D possibly called TRBD1 or TRBD2 (5 bases each). The germline gives CDR1 MNHNS, CDR2 SASEGT. Deletions cut 6 bases from V and 2 bases from J, with 15 bases between. The CDR3 loop spans 15 amino acids. The CDR3 bases are TGTGCCAGCAGACCAGACAGAGGGTACACAGATACGCAGTATTTT. Residues: CASRPDRGYTDTQYF.

The chain couples TRBV4-1 to TRBJ2-7; 14 bases line up with TRBD2. The V and J ends lost 7 bases and 2 bases, in that order; junction bases with no gene match: 10. CDR3 length equals 17 residues. The germline V gene encodes CDR1 MGHRA and CDR2 YSYEKL. The CDR3 here is CASNRGLAGGGTYEQYF. As DNA, the CDR3 is TGCGCCAGCAACCGAGGACTAGCGGGAGGAGGAACCTACGAGCAGTACTTC.

V gene TRBV29-1 combines with J gene TRBJ2-7; D may match TRBD1 or TRBD2 (5 bases each). V was pared by 2 bases and J by 1 base, with 12 bases between. This CDR3 has 14 residues. The germline V gene has CDR1 SQVTM and CDR2 ANQGSEA. In nucleotides, the CDR3 is TGCAGCGTTGAACCCAGACAGCGGTCCTACGAGCAGTACTTC. It encodes CSVEPRQRSYEQYF.

There are a few counts of this clonotype. The chain has TRBV10-3 and TRBJ2-6, with 11 bases matching TRBD1. Germline lookup yields CDR1 ENHRY and CDR2 SYGVKD. The CDR3 is made up of 13 amino acids. V dropped 4 bases and J dropped 11; count of bases not matched to a gene: 1. In DNA form, the CDR3 reads TGTGCCATCAGTGCGGGACAGGGGGACGTCCTGACTTTC. Translation: CAISAGQGDVLTF.

This clonotype appeared a single time. The chain couples TRBV2 to TRBJ1-1; 9 positions match TRBD1. Germline CDR1 and CDR2: SNHLY and FYNNEI. The junction had 5 bases not matched to a gene; V was cut back by 0 bases and J by 6 bases. The CDR3 runs 15 residues. The DNA for the CDR3 is TGTGCCAGCAGTGAAGCGCCACGACAGGGGGCTGAAGCTTTCTTT. Amino acid sequence: CASSEAPRQGAEAFF.

The table lists this clonotype with a few counts. The J gene is TRBJ2-6, the V gene TRBV7-2; D not resolved. V was pared by 7 bases and J by 2 bases, with 12 bases between. The CDR3 has 15 amino acids. Germline assignment: CDR1 SGHTA and CDR2 FQGNSA. CDR3 amino acids: CASTIRAAGANVLTF. The CDR3 region has the DNA TGTGCCAGCACCATCAGAGCTGCTGGGGCCAACGTCCTGACTTTC.

The gene calls are TRBV5-1 and TRBJ2-3; TRBD1 or TRBD2 may be the D gene (5 bases each). The CDR3 totals 13 residues. Trimming stripped 5 bases from V and 0 bases from J, with 7 bases between. CDR1 and CDR2 (germline): SGHRS, YFSETQ. This chain's CDR3 is CASSEGSTDTQYF. For the CDR3, the DNA is TGCGCCAGCAGTGAGGGGAGCACAGATACGCAGTATTTT.

This chain joins TRBV24-1 and TRBJ1-5, with a tentative D call TRBD1 (5 bases). V was cut by 3 bases and J by 5 bases, with 22 bases left in between. CDR1 and CDR2 (germline): KGHDR, SFDVKD. This CDR3 is 18 amino acids long. The CDR3 DNA reads TGTGCCACCAGTGATCCAGCAGGGACGTTAGGGGATCATCAGCCCCAGCATTTT. It encodes CATSDPAGTLGDHQPQHF.

The gene calls are TRBV12-3 or TRBV12-4 and TRBJ2-6, with D perhaps TRBD1 (5 bases). Trimming left V 6 bases short and J 4 bases short, with 13 bases between. The CDR3 length is 15 residues. CDR3 sequence: CASSLGVGGANVLTF. The DNA for the CDR3 is TGTGCCAGCAGCCTAGGGGTTGGGGGGGCCAACGTCCTGACTTTC.

This rearrangement joins TRBV4-3 to TRBJ1-5; TRBD1 might be the D (5 bases). The germline V gene encodes CDR1 LGHNA and CDR2 YSLEER. The CDR3 totals 15 residues. V was pared by 0 bases and J by 6 bases, with 12 bases between. CDR3: CASSQDFSGVQPQHF. Here the CDR3 DNA reads TGCGCCAGCAGCCAAGATTTTTCGGGGGTTCAGCCCCAGCATTTT.

In this sample, this clonotype turned up once. V is TRBV7-8 and J is TRBJ2-7; 9 bases match TRBD1. Germline values: CDR1 SGHVS, CDR2 FQNEAQ. The J segment lost 3 bases and the V segment lost 1 base, leaving 4 bases of the junction unmatched. This CDR3 contains 15 residues. CDR3 amino acids: CASSLVGTGNYEQYF. The DNA for the CDR3 is TGTGCCAGCAGCTTAGTGGGGACAGGGAACTACGAGCAGTACTTC. Full variable domain (outside the CDR3, taken from reference TRBV7-8 and TRBJ2-7): GAGVSQSPRYKVAKRGQDVALRCDPISGHVSLFWYQQALGQGPEFLTYFQNEAQLDKSGLPSDRFFAERPEGSVSTLKIQRTQQEDSAVYLCASSLVGTGNYEQYFGPGTRLTVT.

This clonotype occurred once. The chain has TRBV29-1 and TRBJ2-3, with a weak D call TRBD2 (6 bases). Trimming pared 7 bases from V and 4 bases from J, leaving 18 bases between. This CDR3 has 14 residues. Germline V gene sequence: CDR1 SQVTM, CDR2 ANQGSEA. CDR3 loop: CSALPGSWADTQYF. In DNA, the CDR3 is TGCAGCGCACTTCCCGGGAGCTGGGCAGATACGCAGTATTTT.

The chain links TRBV28 to TRBJ1-5; D is perhaps TRBD1 (5 bases). Germline V gene lookup returns CDR1 MDHEN and CDR2 SYDVKM. Trimming stripped 7 bases from V and 4 bases from J, with 14 bases between. There are 14 residues in the CDR3. The CDR3 sequence: CASTLGGVNQPQHF. In nucleotides, the CDR3 is TGTGCCAGCACCCTTGGGGGGGTGAATCAGCCCCAGCATTTT. The full variable domain, completed using reference TRBV28 and TRBJ1-5, is DVKVTQSSRYLVKRTGEKVFLECVQDMDHENMFWYRQDPGLGLRLIYFSYDVKMKEKGDIPEGYSVSREKKERFSLILESASTNQTSMYLCASTLGGVNQPQHFGDGTRLSIL.

This clonotype appeared a few times. The rearrangement uses TRBV25-1 and TRBJ2-1; 9 nucleotides match TRBD2. There are 16 residues in the CDR3. V shed 1 base, J shed 4 bases, and the junction held 5 bases outside the gene matches. Germline loops: CDR1 MGHDK, CDR2 SYGVNS. The CDR3 region is CASSESGLARYNEQFF. As DNA, the CDR3 is TGTGCCAGCAGTGAATCGGGACTAGCTAGGTACAATGAGCAGTTCTTC.

The genes are TRBV3-1 and TRBJ2-1; the D gene is possibly TRBD2 (6 bases). The CDR3 contains 16 residues. The V and J ends lost 4 bases and 8 bases respectively, with 21 bases between them. The germline CDR1 and CDR2 sequences are LGHDT and YNNKEL (reference sequence). For the CDR3, the DNA is TGTGCCAGCAGCCCTTCATTAGCGGTGAGGGATGATGAGCAGTTCTTC. This encodes CASSPSLAVRDDEQFF.